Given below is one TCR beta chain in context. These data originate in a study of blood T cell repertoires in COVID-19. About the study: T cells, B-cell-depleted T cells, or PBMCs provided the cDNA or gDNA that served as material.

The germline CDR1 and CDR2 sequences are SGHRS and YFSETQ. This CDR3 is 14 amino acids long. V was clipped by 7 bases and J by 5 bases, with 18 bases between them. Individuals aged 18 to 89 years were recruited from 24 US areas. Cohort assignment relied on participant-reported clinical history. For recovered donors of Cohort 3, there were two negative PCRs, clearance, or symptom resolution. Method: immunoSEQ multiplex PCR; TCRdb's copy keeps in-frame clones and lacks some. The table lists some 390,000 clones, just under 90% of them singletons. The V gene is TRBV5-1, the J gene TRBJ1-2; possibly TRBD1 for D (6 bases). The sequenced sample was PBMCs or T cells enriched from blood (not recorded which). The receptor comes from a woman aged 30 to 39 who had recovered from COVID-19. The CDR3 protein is CASSWEGTNYGYTF. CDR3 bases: TGCGCCAGCTCTTGGGAGGGGACAAATTATGGCTACACCTTC. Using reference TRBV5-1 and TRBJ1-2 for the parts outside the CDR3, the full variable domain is KAGVTQTPRYLIKTRGQQVTLSCSPISGHRSVSWYQQTPGQGLQFLFEYFSETQRNKGNFPGRFSGRQFSNSRSEMNVSTLELGDSALYLCASSWEGTNYGYTFGSGTRLTVV.